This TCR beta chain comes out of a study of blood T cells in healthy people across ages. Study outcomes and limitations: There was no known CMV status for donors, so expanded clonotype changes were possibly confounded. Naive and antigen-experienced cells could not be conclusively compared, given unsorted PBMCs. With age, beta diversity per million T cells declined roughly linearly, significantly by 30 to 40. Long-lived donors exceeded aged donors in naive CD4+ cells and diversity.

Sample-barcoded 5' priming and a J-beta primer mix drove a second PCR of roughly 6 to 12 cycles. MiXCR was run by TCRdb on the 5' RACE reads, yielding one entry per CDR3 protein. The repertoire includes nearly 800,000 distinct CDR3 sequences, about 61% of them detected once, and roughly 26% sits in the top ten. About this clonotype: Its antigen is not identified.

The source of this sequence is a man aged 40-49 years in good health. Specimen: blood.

The CDR3, as DNA: TGTGCCAGCAGCCCAGAACACCGACAGGGCCTTCGGAGGGGGAATTCACCCCTCCACTTT. It is translated as CASSPEHRQGLRRGNSPLHF. The chain uses TRBV11-2 and TRBJ1-6; 7 nucleotides line up with TRBD1. This CDR3 spans 20 amino acids. Germline CDR1 reads SGHAT; CDR2 reads FQNNGV. J lost 7 bases, V lost 5 bases, and 23 bases had no gene match.